This TCR beta chain stems from a study of T cell repertoires in ileal Crohn's disease. V trimming: 5 bases; J trimming: 2 bases; junction bases outside the gene matches: 7. Per the germline V gene, CDR1 is SGHNT and CDR2 is YYREEE (reference sequence). CDR3 size: 17 residues. Using immunoSEQ multiplex PCR, the repertoire was profiled, and TCRdb retains in-frame clones only, with some absent. Here the sample spans 8,000 to 9,500 clones, 65% to 90% being singletons. Specified time point: inflamed ileum from the surgical specimen. In this sample, this clone is large (0.1 to 1%). The chain has TRBV5-4 and TRBJ2-3; 14 bases align to TRBD2. The sequenced material came from ileal tissue. The source is an adult with Crohn's disease. The CDR3 region has the DNA TGTGCCAGCAGTCAGAGACTAGCGGGAGGGCCCACAGATACGCAGTATTTT. This sequence encodes CASSQRLAGGPTDTQYF.